The 11 T cell receptor beta chains in this list originate from one sample, sequenced in a study of Ad26.COV2.S vaccination and SARS-CoV-2 variants. This table comes from immunoSEQ multiplex PCR, and its TCRdb copy is limited to in-frame clones, with some not included. The table has about 350,000 clones, more than 75% seen once. Treatment denoted: some 19 received Ad26.COV2.S at low or high dose, single or two shots; about 5 received placebo; per-sample allocation not given. Day 63 after the first vaccine or placebo injection was the time point for sampling. This specimen was peripheral blood, taken in a trial of Ad26.COV2.S vaccine versus placebo. These receptors were collected from a person between 18 and 59 years old who received the Ad26.COV2.S COVID-19 vaccine or a placebo.

The count of this clone is one. The chain carries TRBV7-2 and TRBJ2-7; 10 bases agree with TRBD2. J gave up 3 bases and V 5 bases, and 4 bases lay outside the gene matches. This CDR3 is 14 amino acids long. Germline CDR1 is SGHTA and CDR2 is FQGNSA. CDR3 coding DNA: TGTGCCAGCAGCCCAGCGGGAGGGGGCTACGAGCAGTACTTC. This codes for CASSPAGGGYEQYF.

This clone was counted between two and nine times. The gene calls are TRBV5-3 and TRBJ2-6, with 7 bases aligning to TRBD2. TRBV5-3 counts as an open reading frame of uncertain function. The CDR3 extends over 21 amino acids. J was trimmed by 0 bases and V by 4 bases; bases with no gene match: 19. CDR3 residues: CARSLGLGERYWGSGANVLTF. The DNA for the CDR3 is TGTGCCAGAAGCCTCGGACTAGGCGAGCGTTACTGGGGCTCTGGGGCCAACGTCCTGACTTTC.

The chain carries TRBV12-3 or TRBV12-4 and TRBJ2-7; D is possibly TRBD1 (6 bases). The CDR3 has 13 residues. The germline V and J ends were trimmed by 7 bases and 0 bases, with 10 bases remaining between them. The CDR3 DNA is TGTGCCAGCACCACGACAGGCTCCTACGAGCAGTACTTC. This sequence encodes CASTTTGSYEQYF.

This chain connects TRBV4-3 to TRBJ1-2, with TRBD1 as a possible D gene (5 bases). The CDR3 has 20 residues. Trimming pared 0 bases from V and 4 bases from J, leaving 27 bases between. Germline lookup yields CDR1 LGHNA and CDR2 YSLEER. CDR3 amino acids: CASSQERWGTLAASLYGYTF. The CDR3 coding sequence is TGCGCCAGCAGCCAAGAGCGTTGGGGGACTTTAGCAGCCTCCCTCTATGGCTACACCTTC.

This clone was found a few times. The same CDR3 can be traced to other DNA sequences in this sample. V and J are TRBV28 and TRBJ1-5; the D is unclear. With 1 base removed from V and 7 bases from J, the gap between germline ends came to 5 bases. The CDR3 is 12 residues long. Germline V gives CDR1 MDHEN, CDR2 SYDVKM. The CDR3 is CASSLLRQPQHF. In DNA form, the CDR3 reads TGTGCCAGCAGTTTATTGCGGCAGCCCCAGCATTTT.

The J gene is TRBJ2-3, the V gene TRBV2; 10 bases fit TRBD2. The J segment lost 3 bases and the V segment lost 5 bases, leaving 5 bases of the junction unmatched. Germline CDR1 SNHLY, CDR2 FYNNEI. CDR3 size: 15 residues. The CDR3 nucleotides read TGTGCCAGCAGTCTGCGGACTAGCGGAACAGATACGCAGTATTTT. Residues: CASSLRTSGTDTQYF.

The chain combines TRBV18 with TRBJ1-6, with 9 nucleotides matching TRBD1. This CDR3 contains 14 residues. V trimming: 5 bases; J trimming: 8 bases; junction bases outside the gene matches: 4. Per germline, CDR1 KGHSH and CDR2 LQKENI. CDR3 sequence (DNA): TGTGCCAGCTCAAACCGGGACAGGGATTCACCCCTCCACTTT. Its translation is CASSNRDRDSPLHF. The whole variable domain, filled in from reference TRBV18 and TRBJ1-6, reads NAGVMQNPRHLVRRRGQEARLRCSPMKGHSHVYWYRQLPEEGLKFMVYLQKENIIDESGMPKERFSAEFPKEGPSILRIQQVVRGDSAAYFCASSNRDRDSPLHFGNGTRLTVT.

The rearrangement joins TRBV30 to TRBJ1-1; unclear D gene. V gave up 2 bases and J gave up 1 base, with 8 bases separating them. Germline V CDR1 and CDR2: GTSNPN, SVGIG (reference sequence). The CDR3 loop spans 13 amino acids. This chain's CDR3 is CAWSPSGNTEAFF. The CDR3 nucleotides read TGTGCCTGGAGTCCCTCCGGGAACACTGAAGCTTTCTTT.

The chain has TRBV10-2 and TRBJ1-2, with D perhaps TRBD1 (5 bases). Germline loops: CDR1 WSHSY, CDR2 SAAADI. The germline V and J ends were trimmed by 4 bases and 0 bases, with 12 bases remaining between them. CDR3 length equals 15 residues. The CDR3 DNA follows: TGCGCCAGCAGTGTAGACAGTGTAGCTAACTATGGCTACACCTTC. Translating gives CASSVDSVANYGYTF.

The rearrangement uses TRBV12-3 or TRBV12-4 and TRBJ2-7, with D hard to call. The CDR3 extends over 13 amino acids. V shed 3 bases and J shed 2 bases, with 8 bases lying between them. The CDR3 DNA sequence: TGTGCCAGCAGTTTCGGGCAGGCCTACGAGCAGTACTTC. It translates to CASSFGQAYEQYF.

The chain combines TRBV27 with TRBJ2-7; D may match TRBD1 or TRBD2 (6 bases each). The length of the CDR3 is 15 residues. The V end was cut by 7 bases, the J end by 4 bases, with 20 bases between. The V gene's germline CDR1 is MNHEY and CDR2 SMNVEV (reference sequence). The chain's CDR3 is CASNSRGGRGYEQYF. For the CDR3, the DNA is TGTGCCAGCAATTCAAGAGGGGGGCGCGGGTACGAGCAGTACTTC.